Shown below are 10 T cell receptor beta chains from a single sample sequenced in a study of cytomegalovirus exposure and HLA in healthy donors. PCR employed 60 Vbeta and 13 Jbeta primers. Some clones are missing from TCRdb's copy, which holds only in-frame ones; the method was immunoSEQ multiplex PCR. The sample carries some 160,000 clones, about 82% recorded once. The sample taken for sequencing was PBMCs. Every receptor here comes from a male donor in good health and CMV-seronegative.

This chain joins TRBV28 and TRBJ2-5; 15 positions match TRBD2. This CDR3 region has 19 residues. Trimming took 6 bases from V and 1 from J; bases not matched to a gene: 12. CDR1 and CDR2 from the germline V gene are MDHEN and SYDVKM. This CDR3 is CASSYSGTSGRRIQETQYF. In DNA form, the CDR3 reads TGTGCCAGCAGCTATTCCGGGACTAGCGGGAGGAGGATCCAAGAGACCCAGTACTTC.

The J gene is TRBJ1-1, the V gene TRBV14, with D hard to call. With 0 bases removed from V and 8 bases from J, the gap between germline ends came to 7 bases. The CDR3 loop spans 12 amino acids. Germline V CDR1 and CDR2: SGHDN, FVKESK. The CDR3 DNA follows: TGTGCCAGCAGCCAAGAATCACGGGAAGCTTTCTTT. It codes for CASSQESREAFF.

The CDR3 region is CASSHTLPGQGNERNIQYF. The CDR3 nucleotides are TGTGCCAGCAGCCACACATTACCGGGACAGGGTAACGAGCGAAACATTCAGTACTTC. The rearrangement links TRBV4-2 to TRBJ2-4; TRBD1 matches 9 bases. V lost 3 bases to trimming and J lost 6 bases; unmatched junction nucleotides: 18. The CDR3 sequence is 19 residues long. Germline V gives CDR1 LGHNA, CDR2 YNFKEQ.

In this sample, this clone turned up once. In nucleotides, the CDR3 is TGTGCCAGCAGTTTAGTAGGGGCCACTGAAGCTTTCTTT. Its translation: CASSLVGATEAFF. The V and J genes are TRBV27 and TRBJ1-1; D is perhaps TRBD1 (5 bases). Germline V lookup: CDR1 MNHEY, CDR2 SMNVEV (reference sequence). V lost 2 bases to trimming and J lost 4 bases, with 8 bases between them. The CDR3 is 13 residues long.

This chain connects TRBV7-2 to TRBJ2-1; possible D gene TRBD1, 6 bases. Trimming took 2 bases from V and 4 from J, leaving 15 bases between them. CDR3 size: 16 residues. Germline loops: CDR1 SGHTA, CDR2 FQGNSA. CDR3 sequence reads: CASSLSSGAPYNEQFF. CDR3 nucleotide sequence: TGTGCCAGCAGCTTATCGTCAGGGGCCCCTTACAATGAGCAGTTCTTC.

To note about this clone: One junction end disagrees with the germline gene, perhaps due to a read error. Other DNA sequences in the sample encode the same CDR3. This chain joins TRBV9 and TRBJ2-5, with TRBD2 as a possible D gene (5 bases). Germline V gene sequence: CDR1 SGDLS, CDR2 YYNGEE. The CDR3 has 13 residues. The CDR3 spells CASSVAGGETQYF. Here the CDR3 DNA reads TGTGCCAGTAGCGTAGCTGGCGGGGAGACCCAGTACTTC. Full variable domain (rest looked up from reference TRBV9 and TRBJ2-5): DSGVTQTPKHLITATGQRVTLRCSPRSGDLSVYWYQQSLDQGLQFLIQYYNGEERAKGNILERFSAQQFPDLHSELNLSSLELGDSALYFCASSVAGGETQYFGPGTRLLVL.

The chain has TRBV28 and TRBJ1-2; D uncertain. V lost 2 bases and J 1 base, leaving 11 bases between the germline ends. This CDR3 region has 15 residues. CDR1 and CDR2 (germline): MDHEN, SYDVKM. CDR3 nucleotides: TGTGCCAGCAGTTTAGTCAGAGAGGTTAACTATGGCTACACCTTC. Its translation: CASSLVREVNYGYTF.

This clone was detected only a few times. At one end the junction does not follow the germline gene, possibly because of a read error. The V and J genes are TRBV6-4 and TRBJ2-1, with TRBD2 matching 9 bases. Germline V gene sequence: CDR1 MRHNA, CDR2 SNTAGT. This CDR3 comprises 15 residues. The CDR3 DNA is TGTGCCAGCAGTTACTCAGGAGCGGGAGGTAATGAGCAGTTCTTC. This codes for CASSYSGAGGNEQFF.

DNA of the CDR3: TGTGCCAGCATATACCAAAGGGGCGAAGCTTTCTTT. Protein product: CASIYQRGEAFF. This chain joins TRBV6-6 and TRBJ1-1, with D maybe TRBD1 (5 bases). This CDR3 is 12 amino acids long. Germline V gives CDR1 MNHNY, CDR2 SVGAGI (reference sequence). Trimming left V 7 bases short and J 8 bases short, with 14 bases between.

The gene calls are TRBV6-5 and TRBJ2-4, with 8 bases fitting TRBD1. The CDR3 loop spans 14 amino acids. The ends lost 8 bases at V and 2 bases at J; junction bases unmatched: 5. CDR1 and CDR2 from the germline V gene are MNHEY and SVGAGI. CDR3 in DNA: TGTGCCAGCCATGGGACAGGATCCAAAAACATTCAGTACTTC. It codes for CASHGTGSKNIQYF.